The source of this T cell receptor beta chain is a study of T cells in narcolepsy. Using immunoSEQ multiplex PCR, the repertoire was profiled, and TCRdb retains in-frame clones only, with some absent. The sample holds more than 25,000 clones, 79% seen once. The CDR3 totals 15 residues. The ends were cut back, 6 bases at V and 7 bases at J, with 16 bases in the middle. From germline, CDR1 is LNHDA and CDR2 SQIVND (reference sequence). The chain recombines TRBV19 with TRBJ1-6; TRBD1 might be the D (6 bases). This receptor was taken from a human donor in good health. The sequenced sample was memory (CD45RA-) CD4+ T cells from blood. The CDR3 region has the DNA TGTGCCAGTAGGCCAGGGGAGTTGAGCAATTCACCCCTCCACTTT. It specifies CASRPGELSNSPLHF.